The next 15 T cell receptor beta chains were all read from a single sample in a study of human T cells and chemical hapten exposure. Each CDR3 protein is one row after TCRdb ran MiXCR on the RACE reads. The profile shows approximately 400,000 distinct CDR3 sequences, roughly 4.8% of them singletons. Time point here: patch test 1, 2 weeks after DPC sensitization. Treatment reported: therapeutic diphenylcyclopropenone sensitization with weekly scalp DPC. The material sequenced was whole blood, taken in connection with sensitization to the hapten diphenylcyclopropenone (DPC). These receptors originate from a woman aged 45-59 years with alopecia areata. Some clones in this sample may be carry-over from other donors' samples.

There are many counts of this clonotype. The chain links TRBV11-2 to TRBJ2-1, with D perhaps matching TRBD2 (6 bases). Trimming removed 1 base at V and 8 bases at J, with 30 bases between. Per germline, CDR1 SGHAT and CDR2 FQNNGV. The CDR3 loop spans 20 amino acids. The CDR3 region is CASSLGVPGDPRPGRHEQFF. DNA of the CDR3: TGTGCCAGCAGCTTAGGGGTGCCGGGGGACCCGAGACCCGGGCGGCATGAGCAGTTCTTC.

This clonotype has at least ten counts. This chain links TRBV11-3 with TRBJ2-1; D ambiguous. V lost 0 bases and J 6 bases, leaving 9 bases between the germline ends. The CDR3 is 14 amino acids. Per the germline V gene, CDR1 is SGHNT and CDR2 is YENEEA. This CDR3 is CASSLDPAANEQFF. DNA for the CDR3: TGTGCCAGCAGCTTAGATCCCGCGGCCAATGAGCAGTTCTTC.

At least ten counts were recorded for this clonotype. The chain combines TRBV6-5 with TRBJ2-7, with D perhaps TRBD1 or TRBD2 (7 bases each). V shed 10 bases and J shed 3 bases, with 22 bases lying between them. CDR3 size: 15 residues. CDR1 MNHEY and CDR2 SVGAGI come from the germline V gene. Here the CDR3 DNA reads TGTGCCACCGGGGGGCAGGGGGGTATGTACTACGAGCAGTACTTC. The encoded protein is CATGGQGGMYYEQYF.

The sample holds a few counts of this clonotype. The J gene is TRBJ2-7, the V gene TRBV11-2, with D tentatively TRBD1 (5 bases). The CDR3 covers 14 residues. Germline V CDR1 and CDR2: SGHAT, FQNNGV. V lost 0 bases to trimming and J lost 1 base, with 7 bases between them. In DNA form, the CDR3 reads TGTGCCAGCAGCTTAGAACAGGCTTCCTACGAGCAGTACTTC. This translates into CASSLEQASYEQYF.

This clonotype was seen repeatedly, ten times or more. CDR3 coding DNA: TGTGCCAGCAGTTACTCGAAAGGAGATACGCAGTATTTT. The encoded protein is CASSYSKGDTQYF. The gene calls are TRBV6-6 and TRBJ2-3; D gene ambiguous. V shed 0 bases and J shed 5 bases, with 6 bases lying between them. The CDR3 length is 13 residues. The V gene's germline CDR1 is MNHNY and CDR2 SVGAGI (reference sequence).

This clonotype was counted at least ten times. The V and J genes are TRBV7-2 and TRBJ1-3, with D perhaps matching TRBD1 (5 bases). The CDR3 contains 15 residues. The ends were cut back, 5 bases at V and 2 bases at J, with 13 bases in the middle. CDR1 and CDR2 from the germline V gene are SGHTA and FQGNSA. CDR3 DNA sequence: TGTGCCAGCAGCCCTACGACAGTCACTGGAAACACCATATATTTT. Translation: CASSPTTVTGNTIYF. The full variable domain, in which reference TRBV7-2 and TRBJ1-3 provide the parts outside the CDR3, is GAGVSQSPSNKVTEKGKDVELRCDPISGHTALYWYRQSLGQGLEFLIYFQGNSAPDKSGLPSDRFSAERTGGSVSTLTIQRTQQEDSAVYLCASSPTTVTGNTIYFGEGSWLTVV.

This clonotype was counted ten times or more. The chain combines TRBV5-1 with TRBJ2-1; TRBD2 agrees at 12 bases. The CDR3 spans 16 residues. The germline CDR1 and CDR2 sequences are SGHRS and YFSETQ. With V trimmed by 4 bases and J by 8 bases, 10 bases remained unmatched. The CDR3 coding sequence is TGCGCCAGCAGCCTACCGACTAGCGGGGGAATAGATGAGCAGTTCTTC. It codes for CASSLPTSGGIDEQFF.

This clonotype was observed a few times. This chain links TRBV12-3 or TRBV12-4 with TRBJ2-2; D is unresolved. The CDR3 loop spans 15 amino acids. Trimming cost V 4 bases and J 0 bases, with 9 bases left between them. CDR3 nucleotides: TGTGCCAGCAGTTCCCTCACCTCGAACACCGGGGAGCTGTTTTTT. It codes for CASSSLTSNTGELFF.

V usage is TRBV7-3 and J usage is TRBJ2-1; perhaps TRBD1 as D (5 bases). The V and J ends lost 6 bases and 3 bases respectively, with 12 bases between them. Germline CDR1 and CDR2: SGHTA and FQGTGA. CDR3 length equals 14 residues. CDR3: CASSPDRYYNEQFF. As DNA, the CDR3 is TGTGCCAGCAGTCCCGACAGATACTACAATGAGCAGTTCTTC.

This clonotype was seen ten or more times. CDR3 residues: CASSPLAGALTDTQYF. CDR3 DNA sequence: TGTGCCAGCAGTCCACTAGCGGGGGCCCTCACAGATACGCAGTATTTT. This chain links TRBV6-1 with TRBJ2-3; TRBD2 aligns across 11 bases. The germline V gene encodes CDR1 MNHNS and CDR2 SASEGT. The CDR3 runs to 16 residues. The junction had 6 bases not matched to a gene; V was cut back by 5 bases and J by 2 bases.

This clonotype was counted at least ten times. The chain links TRBV7-7 to TRBJ1-1; no reliable D call. The CDR3 contains 17 residues. From germline, CDR1 is SSHAT and CDR2 FNYEAQ (reference sequence). Trimming pared 1 base from V and 4 bases from J, leaving 19 bases between. CDR3 bases: TGTGCCAGCAGCTTAGAAAGGGTCACCTCCCGGGTCACTGAAGCTTTCTTT. Protein product: CASSLERVTSRVTEAFF.

This clonotype was recorded many times. The chain links TRBV27 to TRBJ1-2; the D gene is possibly TRBD1 (5 bases). Germline loops: CDR1 MNHEY, CDR2 SMNVEV (reference sequence). V lost 10 bases and J 7 bases, leaving 16 bases between the germline ends. This CDR3 has 12 residues. CDR3 nucleotide sequence: TGTGCCACCCGGGGTCCAGGGCTTGGCTACACCTTC. Translated: CATRGPGLGYTF.

This clonotype was counted only a few times. The chain employs TRBV29-1 and TRBJ2-4; 9 bases are a match to TRBD1. The CDR3 totals 17 residues. The germline gives CDR1 SQVTM, CDR2 ANQGSEA. The J segment lost 3 bases and the V segment lost 0 bases, leaving 9 bases of the junction unmatched. CDR3 sequence reads: CSVEDPHRGLGKNIQYF. The CDR3 DNA follows: TGCAGCGTTGAAGATCCCCACAGGGGGCTAGGCAAAAACATTCAGTACTTC.

This clonotype has ten or more counts. J is TRBJ1-1 and V is TRBV28; no reliable D call. The germline V gene has CDR1 MDHEN and CDR2 SYDVKM. The CDR3 consists of 14 residues. Between the trimmed V and J ends, which lost 8 bases and 2 bases, there was a span of 15 bases. For the CDR3, the DNA is TGTGCCAGCTGGGCGGGTTTGGCCAACACTGAAGCTTTCTTT. Translation: CASWAGLANTEAFF.

This clonotype was counted between two and nine times. The DNA for the CDR3 is TGTGCCAGCAGTGAAATCAGAGGGGTTGGCGAGCAGTACTTC. Its protein is CASSEIRGVGEQYF. This rearrangement joins TRBV25-1 to TRBJ2-7; D may be TRBD1 or TRBD2 (5 bases each). V gave up 2 bases and J gave up 6 bases, with 14 bases separating them. Germline lookup yields CDR1 MGHDK and CDR2 SYGVNS. The CDR3 is 14 amino acids.